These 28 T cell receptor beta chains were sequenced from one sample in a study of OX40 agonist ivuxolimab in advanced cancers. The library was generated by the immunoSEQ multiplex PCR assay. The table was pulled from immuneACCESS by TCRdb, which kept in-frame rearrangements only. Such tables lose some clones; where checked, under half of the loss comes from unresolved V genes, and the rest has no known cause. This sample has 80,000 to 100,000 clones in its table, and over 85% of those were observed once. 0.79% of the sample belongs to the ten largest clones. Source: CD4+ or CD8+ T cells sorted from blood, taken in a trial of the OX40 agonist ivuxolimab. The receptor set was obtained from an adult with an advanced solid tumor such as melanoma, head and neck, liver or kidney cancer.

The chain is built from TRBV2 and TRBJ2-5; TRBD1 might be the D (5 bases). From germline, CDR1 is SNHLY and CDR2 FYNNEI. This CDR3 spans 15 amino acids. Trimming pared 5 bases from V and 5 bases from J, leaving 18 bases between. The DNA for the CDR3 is TGTGCCAGCAGTTTGTGGACGCTTTCAGGGGAGACCCAGTACTTC. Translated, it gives CASSLWTLSGETQYF. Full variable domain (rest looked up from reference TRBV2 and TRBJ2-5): EPEVTQTPSHQVTQMGQEVILRCVPISNHLYFYWYRQILGQKVEFLVSFYNNEISEKSEIFDDQFSVERPDGSNFTLKIRSTKLEDSAMYFCASSLWTLSGETQYFGPGTRLLVL.

CDR3 nucleotides: TGTGCCAGCAGTGAGTATGGGACAGGGGGCACTGAAGCTTTCTTT. Translation gives CASSEYGTGGTEAFF. The J gene is TRBJ1-1, the V gene TRBV6-1; TRBD1 agrees at 11 bases. The CDR3 contains 15 residues. The trim removed 3 bases at V and 4 bases at J, leaving 4 bases unmatched. Germline CDR1 reads MNHNS; CDR2 reads SASEGT.

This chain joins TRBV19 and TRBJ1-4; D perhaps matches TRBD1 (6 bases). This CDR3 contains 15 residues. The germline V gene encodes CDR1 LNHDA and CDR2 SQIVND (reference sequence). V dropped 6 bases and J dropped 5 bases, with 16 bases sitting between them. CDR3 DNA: TGTGCCAGTAGAACCCAGGGGCCAGGGAATGAAAAACTGTTTTTT. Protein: CASRTQGPGNEKLFF.

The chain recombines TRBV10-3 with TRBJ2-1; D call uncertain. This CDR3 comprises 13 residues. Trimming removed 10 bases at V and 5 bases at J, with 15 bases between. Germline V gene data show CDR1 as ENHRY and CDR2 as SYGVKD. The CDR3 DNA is TGTGCCACCGCACCGCGGCAAAACAATGAGCAGTTCTTC. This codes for CATAPRQNNEQFF.

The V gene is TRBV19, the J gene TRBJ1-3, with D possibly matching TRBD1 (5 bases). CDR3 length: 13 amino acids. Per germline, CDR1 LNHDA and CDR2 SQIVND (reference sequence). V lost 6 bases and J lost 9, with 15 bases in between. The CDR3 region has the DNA TGTGCCAGTAGGGCCCAGGGAAGCGGCACCATATATTTT. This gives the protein CASRAQGSGTIYF.

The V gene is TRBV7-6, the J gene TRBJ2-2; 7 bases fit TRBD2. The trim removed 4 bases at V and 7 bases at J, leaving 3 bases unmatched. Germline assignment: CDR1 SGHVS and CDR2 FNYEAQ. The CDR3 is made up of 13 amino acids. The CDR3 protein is CASSSREDGELFF. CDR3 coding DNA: TGTGCCAGCAGCTCTCGGGAGGACGGGGAGCTGTTTTTT. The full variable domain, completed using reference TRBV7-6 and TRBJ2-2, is GAGVSQSPRYKVTKRGQDVALRCDPISGHVSLYWYRQALGQGPEFLTYFNYEAQQDKSGLPNDRFSAERPEGSISTLTIQRTEQRDSAMYRCASSSREDGELFFGEGSRLTVL.

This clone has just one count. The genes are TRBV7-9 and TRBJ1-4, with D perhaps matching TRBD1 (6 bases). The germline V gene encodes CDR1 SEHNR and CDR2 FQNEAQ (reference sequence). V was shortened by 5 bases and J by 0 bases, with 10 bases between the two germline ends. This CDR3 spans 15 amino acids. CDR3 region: CASSKGGATNEKLFF. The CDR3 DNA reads TGTGCCAGCAGCAAAGGGGGGGCAACTAATGAAAAACTGTTTTTT.

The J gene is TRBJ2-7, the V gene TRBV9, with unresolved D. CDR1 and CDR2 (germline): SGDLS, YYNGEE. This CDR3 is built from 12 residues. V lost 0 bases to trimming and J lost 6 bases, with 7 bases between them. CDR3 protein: CASSVATGEQYF. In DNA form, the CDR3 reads TGTGCCAGCAGCGTAGCTACGGGCGAGCAGTACTTC.

CDR3 residues: CASRPGQGYSPLHF. CDR3 nucleotide sequence: TGTGCCAGCAGGCCGGGACAGGGGTATTCACCCCTCCACTTT. This sequence joins TRBV6-5 and TRBJ1-6; TRBD1 agrees at 10 bases. CDR1 MNHEY and CDR2 SVGAGI come from the germline V gene. With 6 bases clipped from V and 8 bases from J, the junction kept 4 bases outside the gene matches. There are 14 residues in the CDR3.

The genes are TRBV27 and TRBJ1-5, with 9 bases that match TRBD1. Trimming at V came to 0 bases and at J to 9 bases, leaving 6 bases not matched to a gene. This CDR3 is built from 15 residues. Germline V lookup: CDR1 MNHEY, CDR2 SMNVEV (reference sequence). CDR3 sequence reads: CASSLSGQGLGPQHF. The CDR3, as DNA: TGTGCCAGCAGTTTATCGGGACAGGGCCTGGGGCCCCAGCATTTT.

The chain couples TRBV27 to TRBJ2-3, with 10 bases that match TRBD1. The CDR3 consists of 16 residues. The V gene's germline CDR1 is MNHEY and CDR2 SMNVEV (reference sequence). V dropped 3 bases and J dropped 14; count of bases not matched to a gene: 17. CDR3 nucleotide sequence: TGTGCCAGCAGTTTGCGGCCGGGACAGGGGCGGACTAGCCTGTATTTT. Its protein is CASSLRPGQGRTSLYF.

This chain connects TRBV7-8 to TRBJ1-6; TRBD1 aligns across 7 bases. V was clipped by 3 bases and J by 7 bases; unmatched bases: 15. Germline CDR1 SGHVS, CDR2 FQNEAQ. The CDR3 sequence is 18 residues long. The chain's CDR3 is CASSFQGGAQIGNSPLHF. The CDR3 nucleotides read TGTGCCAGCAGCTTCCAGGGGGGGGCCCAGATAGGGAATTCACCCCTCCACTTT.

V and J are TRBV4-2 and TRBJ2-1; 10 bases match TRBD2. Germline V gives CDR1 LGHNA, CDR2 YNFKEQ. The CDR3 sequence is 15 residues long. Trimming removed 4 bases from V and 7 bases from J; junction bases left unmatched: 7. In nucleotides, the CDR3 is TGTGCCAGCAGCCTGGGACTAGCGAGTCGGAATGAGCAGTTCTTC. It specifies CASSLGLASRNEQFF.

The CDR3 reads CASSLVGTPLHF. In nucleotides, the CDR3 is TGTGCCAGCAGCTTAGTGGGGACACCCCTCCACTTT. The chain recombines TRBV7-9 with TRBJ1-6, with unresolved D. Trimming left V 1 base short and J 11 bases short, with 6 bases between. The CDR3 length is 12 residues. Germline loops: CDR1 SEHNR, CDR2 FQNEAQ (reference sequence).

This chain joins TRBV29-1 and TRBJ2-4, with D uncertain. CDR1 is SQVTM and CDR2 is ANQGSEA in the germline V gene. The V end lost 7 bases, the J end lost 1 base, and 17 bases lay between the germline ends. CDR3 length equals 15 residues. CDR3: CSARALQGAKNIQYF. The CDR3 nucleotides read TGCAGCGCTCGTGCCCTACAAGGGGCCAAAAACATTCAGTACTTC.

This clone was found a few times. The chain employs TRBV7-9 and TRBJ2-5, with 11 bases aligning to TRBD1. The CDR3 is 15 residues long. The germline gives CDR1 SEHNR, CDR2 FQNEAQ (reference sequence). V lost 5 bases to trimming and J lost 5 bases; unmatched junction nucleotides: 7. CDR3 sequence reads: CASSRDRGFRETQYF. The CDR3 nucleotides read TGTGCCAGCAGCCGGGACAGGGGGTTTCGGGAGACCCAGTACTTC.

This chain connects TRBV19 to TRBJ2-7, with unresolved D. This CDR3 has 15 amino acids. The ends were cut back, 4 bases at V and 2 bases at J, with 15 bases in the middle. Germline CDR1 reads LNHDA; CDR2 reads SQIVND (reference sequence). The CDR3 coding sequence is TGTGCCAGTAGTACTTACAGCGACGGGCCCTACGAGCAGTACTTC. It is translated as CASSTYSDGPYEQYF.

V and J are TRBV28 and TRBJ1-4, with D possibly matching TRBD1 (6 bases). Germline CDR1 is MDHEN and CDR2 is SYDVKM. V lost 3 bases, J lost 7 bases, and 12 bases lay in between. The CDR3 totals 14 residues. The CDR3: CASSLGRGGEKLFF. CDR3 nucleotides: TGTGCCAGCAGTTTGGGAAGGGGGGGTGAAAAACTGTTTTTT.

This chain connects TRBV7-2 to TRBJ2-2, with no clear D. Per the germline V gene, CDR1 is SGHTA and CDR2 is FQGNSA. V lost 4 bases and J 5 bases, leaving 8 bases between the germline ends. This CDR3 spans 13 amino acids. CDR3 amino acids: CASSSFVTGELFF. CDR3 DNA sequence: TGTGCCAGCAGCTCCTTTGTGACCGGGGAGCTGTTTTTT.

Here the CDR3 reads CASSIKGLAGRETQYF. Here the CDR3 DNA reads TGTGCCAGTAGTATAAAGGGACTAGCTGGGCGAGAGACCCAGTACTTC. The J gene is TRBJ2-5, the V gene TRBV19; 9 positions agree with TRBD2. The CDR3 has 16 residues. Trimming took 2 bases from V and 4 from J; bases not matched to a gene: 8. Germline loops: CDR1 LNHDA, CDR2 SQIVND (reference sequence).

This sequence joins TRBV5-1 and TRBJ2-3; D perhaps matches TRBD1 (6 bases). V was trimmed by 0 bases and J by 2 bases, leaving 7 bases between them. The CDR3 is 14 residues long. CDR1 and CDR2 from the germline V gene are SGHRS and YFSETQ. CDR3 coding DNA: TGCGCCAGCAGCTTGGGACAGGCCACAGATACGCAGTATTTT. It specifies CASSLGQATDTQYF.

The CDR3 is CASPTTDTQYF. DNA for the CDR3: TGCGCCAGCCCCACGACAGATACGCAGTATTTT. J is TRBJ2-3 and V is TRBV10-1; D is ambiguous. Germline loops: CDR1 WNHNN, CDR2 SYGVQD (reference sequence). CDR3 length equals 11 residues. Trimming cost V 8 bases and J 3 bases, with 6 bases left between them.

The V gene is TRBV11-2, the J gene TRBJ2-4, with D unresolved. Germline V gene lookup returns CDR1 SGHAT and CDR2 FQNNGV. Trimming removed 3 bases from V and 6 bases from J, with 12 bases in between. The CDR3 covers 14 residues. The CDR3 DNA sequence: TGTGCCAGCAGCTTCAGTGGGCAGAGAAACATTCAGTACTTC. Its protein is CASSFSGQRNIQYF. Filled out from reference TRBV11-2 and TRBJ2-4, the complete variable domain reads EAGVAQSPRYKIIEKRQSVAFWCNPISGHATLYWYQQILGQGPKLLIQFQNNGVVDDSQLPKDRFSAERLKGVDSTLKIQPAKLEDSAVYLCASSFSGQRNIQYFGAGTRLSVL.

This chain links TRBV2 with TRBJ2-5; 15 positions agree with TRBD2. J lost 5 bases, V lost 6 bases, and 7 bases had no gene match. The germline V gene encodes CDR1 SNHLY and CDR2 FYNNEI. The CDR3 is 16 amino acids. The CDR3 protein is CASSPGLAGGTETQYF. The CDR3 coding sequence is TGTGCCAGCAGCCCCGGACTAGCGGGGGGGACGGAGACCCAGTACTTC.

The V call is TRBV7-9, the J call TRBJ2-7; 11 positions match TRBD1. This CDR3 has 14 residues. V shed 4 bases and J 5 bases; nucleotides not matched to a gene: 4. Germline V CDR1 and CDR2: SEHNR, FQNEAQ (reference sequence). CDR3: CASSSGQGANEQYF. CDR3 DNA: TGTGCCAGCAGCTCCGGACAGGGGGCCAACGAGCAGTACTTC.

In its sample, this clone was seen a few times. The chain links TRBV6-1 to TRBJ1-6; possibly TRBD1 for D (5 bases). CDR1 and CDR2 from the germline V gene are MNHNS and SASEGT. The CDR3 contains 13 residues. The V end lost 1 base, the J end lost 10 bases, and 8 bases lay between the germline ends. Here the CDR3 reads CASSEGEGSPLHF. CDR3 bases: TGTGCCAGCAGTGAAGGGGAGGGGTCACCCCTCCACTTT.

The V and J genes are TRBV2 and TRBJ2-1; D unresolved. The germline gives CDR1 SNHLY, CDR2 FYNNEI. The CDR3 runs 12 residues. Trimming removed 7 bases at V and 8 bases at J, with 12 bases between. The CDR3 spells CASTQNAYEQFF. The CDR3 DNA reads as TGTGCCAGCACTCAGAATGCTTATGAGCAGTTCTTC.

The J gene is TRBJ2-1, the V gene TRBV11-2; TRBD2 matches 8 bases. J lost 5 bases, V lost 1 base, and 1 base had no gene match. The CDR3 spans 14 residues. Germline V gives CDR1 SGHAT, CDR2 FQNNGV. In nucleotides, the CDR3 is TGTGCCAGCAGCTTAGGGACTAGCAACAATGAGCAGTTCTTC. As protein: CASSLGTSNNEQFF.